This is a list of T cell receptor beta chains from one sample in a study of human T cells and chemical hapten exposure. From the 5' RACE reads, TCRdb called clonotypes with MiXCR, one entry per CDR3 protein. The table has 110,000 or so distinct CDR3 sequences, roughly 19% seen once; the top ten hold about 3%. The receptors were gathered from a human donor in good health. CDR3s include the opening cysteine and the closing phenylalanine or tryptophan. Fields, in order: D gene, J gene, clone size, V gene, CDR3 DNA, CDR3 protein. A D gene is named only where the DNA matches it firmly. Size tells how often a clone was seen (once, few, many) or the class of an expanded clone, and some rows leave it out.

>-|TRBJ2-7|few|TRBV20-1
TGCAGTGCTAGGGACCGGTCATTCTACGAGCAGTACTTC
CSARDRSFYEQYF
>TRBD1|TRBJ1-6|-|TRBV12-3/TRBV12-4
TGTGCCAGCAGTTCCCAAACGACAGGGGGGAATTCACCCCTCCACTTT
CASSSQTTGGNSPLHF
>TRBD2|TRBJ2-2|-|TRBV20-1
TGCAGTGCTGGGCCTCCGGGACTAGCGGGAGTCCGAGGCGGGGAGCTGTTTTTT
CSAGPPGLAGVRGGELFF
>-|TRBJ1-4|-|TRBV11-2
TGTGCCAGCAGCTCCACAGGTTTTAGGGAAAAACTGTTTTTT
CASSSTGFREKLFF
>-|TRBJ2-1|few|TRBV20-1
TGCAGTCCCCCTCCCTGGGGTTCCTTCAATGAGCAGTTCTTC
CSPPPWGSFNEQFF
>-|TRBJ2-7|many|TRBV5-1
TGCGCCAGCAGCCGGGGCGGCGAGCAGTACTTC
CASSRGGEQYF
>TRBD1|TRBJ1-2|many|TRBV7-2
TGTGCCAGCAGCTTAGATACTGGGACAGGGAGCATTCATGGCTACACCTTC
CASSLDTGTGSIHGYTF
>TRBD2|TRBJ2-7|-|TRBV12-3/TRBV12-4
TGTGCCAGCAGTTCCTCCGGGACTAGCGGGAGGGCCTACGAGCAGTACTTC
CASSSSGTSGRAYEQYF
>TRBD1|TRBJ1-2|few|TRBV6-1
TGTGCCAGCAGTGAAGCCTCTGGACAGGGAACCTATGGCTACACCTTC
CASSEASGQGTYGYTF
>-|TRBJ2-1|few|TRBV12-5
TGTGCTAGTGGTTTGGTACCACCCGGGGATGAGCAGTTCTTC
CASGLVPPGDEQFF
>-|TRBJ2-7|-|TRBV21-1
TGTGCCAGCAGCTGCAGGGGGCACTACGAGCAGTACTTC
CASSCRGHYEQYF
>-|TRBJ1-1|few|TRBV12-3/TRBV12-4
TGTGCCAGCAGTCGTGGCGACACTGAAGCTTTCTTT
CASSRGDTEAFF
>TRBD2|TRBJ2-5|few|TRBV18
TGTGCCAGCTCCCCACTACTAGCGGGGAGAAGTGGGGAGACCCAGTACTTC
CASSPLLAGRSGETQYF
>-|TRBJ2-6|once|TRBV5-1
TGCGCCAGCAGCTTGGGACGGCGATCTTATGGGGCCAACGTCCTGACTTTC
CASSLGRRSYGANVLTF
>-|TRBJ2-7|-|TRBV5-5
TGTGCCAGCAGCTTGACAGACGGGGGTTACGAGCAGTACTTC
CASSLTDGGYEQYF
>-|TRBJ2-7|-|TRBV28
TGTGCCAGCGGGCAGGGCTACGAGCAGTACTTC
CASGQGYEQYF
>-|TRBJ2-3|-|TRBV10-3
TGTGCCACAGAGGCGGGACAGTTAACAGATACGCAGTATTTT
CATEAGQLTDTQYF
>-|TRBJ1-1|-|TRBV7-2
TGTGCCAGCAGACGCACAGGGAGCACTGAAGCTTTCTTT
CASRRTGSTEAFF
>-|TRBJ2-3|-|TRBV7-6
TGTGCCAGCAGCTTAAAAATGATTTTAGCGGAGACAGATACGAAGTATTTT
CASSLKMILAETDTKYF
>-|TRBJ2-7|-|TRBV6-5
TGTGCCAGCAGTTCGCTGACAGCTACCTACGAGCAGTACTTC
CASSSLTATYEQYF
>-|TRBJ1-2|-|TRBV21-1
TGTGCCAGCAGCAATCCTCCGGACAGCCCGCCGTGGGCCATGGTTGGCTACACCTTC
CASSNPPDSPPWAMVGYTF
>-|TRBJ2-1|-|TRBV27
TGTGCCAGCAGTGAGTACAATGAGCAGTTCTTC
CASSEYNEQFF
>-|TRBJ1-6|few|TRBV27
TGTGCCAGCAAGCCCCAGGGGTACAATTCACCCCTCCACTTT
CASKPQGYNSPLHF
>TRBD1|TRBJ2-5|few|TRBV13
TGTGCCAGCAGCTTCCTCCGGACAGGGAGAGGGGAGACCCAGTACTTC
CASSFLRTGRGETQYF
>-|TRBJ2-2|-|TRBV9
TGTGCCAGCAGCCCCCTTTGGGGCAACACCGGGGAGCTGTTTTTT
CASSPLWGNTGELFF
>-|TRBJ1-1|-|TRBV7-6
TGTGCCAGCAGCTTAGGAGGGGGGCGTATGGGCACTGAAGCTTTCTTT
CASSLGGGRMGTEAFF
>-|TRBJ1-4|few|TRBV7-9
TGTGCCAGCAGCTACGACGGTTCTCCGGGACGGTTTTTT
CASSYDGSPGRFF
>TRBD1|TRBJ2-3|few|TRBV29-1
TGCAGCCACAGGGGGGGCACAGATACGCAGTATTTT
CSHRGGTDTQYF
>TRBD1|TRBJ1-2|-|TRBV14
TGTGCCAGCAGCCTGACAGGGGGCGGCTATGGCTACACCTTC
CASSLTGGGYGYTF
>TRBD2|TRBJ2-7|-|TRBV10-3
TGTGCCATCAGTGATCCCGGGACTAGCGGGAAGTACGAGCAGTACTTC
CAISDPGTSGKYEQYF
>-|TRBJ2-7|-|TRBV20-1
TGCAGTGCTAGTGGGCAGTACTTC
CSASGQYF
>-|TRBJ1-1|few|TRBV14
TGTGCCAGCAGCCTCGGCCTAGTCACTGAAGCTTTCTTT
CASSLGLVTEAFF
>-|TRBJ2-7|few|TRBV7-2
TGTGCCAGCAGCTTAGCTTGGTCCACTCCGAAGAACTACGAGCAGTACTTC
CASSLAWSTPKNYEQYF
>-|TRBJ1-6|many|TRBV27
TGTGCCAGCAGTTCGGGGACCCTCCTCCTCCACTTT
CASSSGTLLLHF
>TRBD1|TRBJ2-1|few|TRBV28
TGTGCCAGCAGCCCCTTGGGGACAGGGGGGTATGAGCAGTTCTTC
CASSPLGTGGYEQFF
>-|TRBJ1-4|few|TRBV29-1
TGCAGCGTCGGACAGACAACTAATGAAAAACTGTTTTTT
CSVGQTTNEKLFF
>TRBD2|TRBJ2-2|-|TRBV28
TGTGCCAGCAGGACCAGCGGGGGCAGAACCGGGGAGCTGTTTTTT
CASRTSGGRTGELFF
>-|TRBJ2-7|few|TRBV20-1
TGCAGTGCCCGCCCGTGGGGGAGCCCGTACGAGCAGTACTTC
CSARPWGSPYEQYF
>TRBD2|TRBJ2-3|-|TRBV5-4
TGTGCCAGCAGCTTCTCTAGCGGGAACTTCCCAGATACGCAGTATTTT
CASSFSSGNFPDTQYF
>-|TRBJ2-4|few|TRBV11-2
TGTGCCAGCAGCCCCGGGACAAACATTCAGTACTTC
CASSPGTNIQYF
>-|TRBJ1-5|once|TRBV28
TGTGCCAGCAGTTTATTTCAGTATCAGCCCCAGCATTTT
CASSLFQYQPQHF
>-|TRBJ2-3|-|TRBV6-4
TGTGCCAGCAGTGACTCCCGGACTAACACAGATACGCAGTATTTT
CASSDSRTNTDTQYF
>-|TRBJ2-3|few|TRBV12-3/TRBV12-4
TGTGCCAGCAGTTTAAGAGGGGCCCTCACAGATACGCAGTATTTT
CASSLRGALTDTQYF
>-|TRBJ2-7|-|TRBV6-1
TGTGCCAGCAGTGACAAGATACAGGGATCCTACGAGCAGTACTTC
CASSDKIQGSYEQYF
>TRBD1|TRBJ1-2|-|TRBV12-3/TRBV12-4
TGTGCCAGCAGTACAGGGGCCCCCACCTTCTATGGCTACACCTTC
CASSTGAPTFYGYTF
>-|TRBJ1-5|-|TRBV24-1
TGTGCCACCAGTGCGGCAGGGGGCAATCAGCCCCAGCATTTT
CATSAAGGNQPQHF
>TRBD2|TRBJ2-1|few|TRBV12-3/TRBV12-4
TGTGCCAGCAGCACTAGCGGGAGGCGCCATGAGCAGTTCTTC
CASSTSGRRHEQFF
>-|TRBJ2-3|few|TRBV2
TGTGCCAGCACCCTCCGAGATACGCAGTATTTT
CASTLRDTQYF